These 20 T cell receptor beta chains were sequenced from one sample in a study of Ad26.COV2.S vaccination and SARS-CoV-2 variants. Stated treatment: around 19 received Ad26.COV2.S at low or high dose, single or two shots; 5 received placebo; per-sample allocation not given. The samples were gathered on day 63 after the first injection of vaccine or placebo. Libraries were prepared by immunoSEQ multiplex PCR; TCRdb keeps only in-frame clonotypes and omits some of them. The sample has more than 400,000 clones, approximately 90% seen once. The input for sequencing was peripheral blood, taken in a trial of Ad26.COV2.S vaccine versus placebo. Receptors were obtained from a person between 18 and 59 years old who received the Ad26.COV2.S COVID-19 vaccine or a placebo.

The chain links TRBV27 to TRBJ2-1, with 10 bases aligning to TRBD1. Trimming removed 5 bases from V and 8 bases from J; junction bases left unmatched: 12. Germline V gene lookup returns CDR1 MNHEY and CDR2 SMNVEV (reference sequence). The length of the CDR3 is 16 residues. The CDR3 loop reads CASSPKYRQGAHEQFF. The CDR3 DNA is TGTGCCAGCAGTCCCAAATACCGACAGGGGGCCCATGAGCAGTTCTTC.

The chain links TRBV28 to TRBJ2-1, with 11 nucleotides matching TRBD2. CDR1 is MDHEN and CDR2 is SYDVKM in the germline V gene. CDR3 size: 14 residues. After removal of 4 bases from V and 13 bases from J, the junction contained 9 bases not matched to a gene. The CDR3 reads CASSYLAGGQKQFF. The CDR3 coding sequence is TGTGCCAGCAGTTACCTAGCGGGGGGTCAAAAACAGTTCTTC.

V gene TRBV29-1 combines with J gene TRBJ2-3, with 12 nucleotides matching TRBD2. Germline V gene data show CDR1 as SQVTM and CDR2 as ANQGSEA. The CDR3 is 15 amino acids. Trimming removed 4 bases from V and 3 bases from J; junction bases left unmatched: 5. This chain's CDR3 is CSVVTSGGLTDTQYF. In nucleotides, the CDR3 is TGCAGCGTTGTGACTAGCGGGGGCCTTACAGATACGCAGTATTTT.

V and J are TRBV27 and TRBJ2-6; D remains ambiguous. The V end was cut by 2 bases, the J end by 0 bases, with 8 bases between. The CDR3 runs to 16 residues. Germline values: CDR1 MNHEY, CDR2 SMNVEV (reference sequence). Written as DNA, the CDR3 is TGTGCCAGCAGTTTAGTCACCCCCTCTGGGGCCAACGTCCTGACTTTC. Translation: CASSLVTPSGANVLTF.

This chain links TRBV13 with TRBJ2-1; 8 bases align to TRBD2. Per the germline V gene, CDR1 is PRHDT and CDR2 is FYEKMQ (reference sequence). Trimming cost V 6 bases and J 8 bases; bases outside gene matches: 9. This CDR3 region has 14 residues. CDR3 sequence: CASSSLAGWDEQFF. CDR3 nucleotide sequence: TGTGCCAGCAGTTCCTTAGCGGGGTGGGATGAGCAGTTCTTC.

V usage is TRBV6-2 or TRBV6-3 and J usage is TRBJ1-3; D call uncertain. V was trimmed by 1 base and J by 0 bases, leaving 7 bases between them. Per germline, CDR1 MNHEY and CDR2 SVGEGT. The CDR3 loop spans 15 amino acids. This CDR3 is CASSYYGNSGNTIYF. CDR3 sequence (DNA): TGTGCCAGCAGTTACTATGGGAACTCTGGAAACACCATATATTTT.

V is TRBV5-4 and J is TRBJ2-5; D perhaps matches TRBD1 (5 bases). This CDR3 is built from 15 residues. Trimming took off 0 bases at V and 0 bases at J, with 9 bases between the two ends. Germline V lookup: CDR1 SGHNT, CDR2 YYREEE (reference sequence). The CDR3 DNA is TGTGCCAGCAGCTTGGCCCGACAGTACCAAGAGACCCAGTACTTC. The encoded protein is CASSLARQYQETQYF.

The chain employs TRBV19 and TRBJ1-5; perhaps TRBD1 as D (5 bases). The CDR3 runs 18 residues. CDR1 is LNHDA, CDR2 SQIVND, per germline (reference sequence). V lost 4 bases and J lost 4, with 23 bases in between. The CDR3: CASSSPRQERGFNQPQHF. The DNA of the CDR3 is TGTGCCAGTAGTAGCCCACGGCAAGAAAGGGGCTTTAATCAGCCCCAGCATTTT.

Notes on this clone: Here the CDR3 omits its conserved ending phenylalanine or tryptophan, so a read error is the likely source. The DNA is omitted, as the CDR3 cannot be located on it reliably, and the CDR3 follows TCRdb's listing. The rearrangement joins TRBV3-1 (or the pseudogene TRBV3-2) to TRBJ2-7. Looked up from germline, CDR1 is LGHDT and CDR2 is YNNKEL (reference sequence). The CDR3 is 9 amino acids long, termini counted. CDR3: CASSPVPLL.

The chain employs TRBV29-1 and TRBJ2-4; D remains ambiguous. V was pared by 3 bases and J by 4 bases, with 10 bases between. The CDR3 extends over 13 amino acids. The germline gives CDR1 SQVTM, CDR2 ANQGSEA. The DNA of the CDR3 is TGCAGCGTTGACTCCGATCCGAAAAACATTCAGTACTTC. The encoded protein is CSVDSDPKNIQYF.

Written as DNA, the CDR3 is TGTGCCACCAAGAGAGGGTCTGGGAGTGTACAAGAGACCCAGTACTTC. Translating it yields CATKRGSGSVQETQYF. The chain employs TRBV15 and TRBJ2-5; D might be TRBD2 (5 bases). The germline CDR1 and CDR2 sequences are LNHNV and YYDKDF (reference sequence). Trimming left V 7 bases short and J 2 bases short, with 20 bases between. This CDR3 is 16 amino acids long.

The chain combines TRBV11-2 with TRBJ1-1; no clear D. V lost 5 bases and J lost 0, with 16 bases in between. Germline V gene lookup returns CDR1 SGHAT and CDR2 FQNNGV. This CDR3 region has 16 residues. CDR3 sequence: CASSPRIGDLNTEAFF. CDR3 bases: TGTGCCAGCAGCCCCCGAATCGGAGATCTGAACACTGAAGCTTTCTTT.

CDR3 in amino acids: CASSVDRGTGNTIYF. As DNA, the CDR3 is TGTGCCAGCAGCGTAGACAGGGGGACTGGAAACACCATATATTTT. The chain carries TRBV9 and TRBJ1-3; 8 nucleotides line up with TRBD1. The germline V gene has CDR1 SGDLS and CDR2 YYNGEE. The CDR3 is 15 amino acids. The ends lost 0 bases at V and 2 bases at J; junction bases unmatched: 1.

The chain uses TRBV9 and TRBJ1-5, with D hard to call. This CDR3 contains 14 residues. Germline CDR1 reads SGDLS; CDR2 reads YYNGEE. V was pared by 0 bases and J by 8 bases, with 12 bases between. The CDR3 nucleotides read TGTGCCAGCAGCGTAGAGGCAGGAGGAGAGCCCCAGCATTTT. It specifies CASSVEAGGEPQHF.

CDR3 loop: CASSILVLGANVLTF. DNA for the CDR3: TGTGCCAGTAGTATTCTAGTACTTGGGGCCAACGTCCTGACTTTC. The chain recombines TRBV19 with TRBJ2-6; no reliable D call. The germline V gene encodes CDR1 LNHDA and CDR2 SQIVND (reference sequence). This CDR3 comprises 15 residues. V lost 3 bases, J lost 3 bases, and 9 bases lay in between.

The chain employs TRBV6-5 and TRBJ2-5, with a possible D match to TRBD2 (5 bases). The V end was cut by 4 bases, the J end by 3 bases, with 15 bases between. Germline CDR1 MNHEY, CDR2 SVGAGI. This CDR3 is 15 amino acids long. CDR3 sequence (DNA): TGTGCCAGCAGTTCCCGGGGAGCGCGGGAAGAGACCCAGTACTTC. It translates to CASSSRGAREETQYF.

CDR3 sequence (DNA): TGTGCCACCAGCACGGGGGAGCCGGGCTCACCCCTCCACTTT. This gives the protein CATSTGEPGSPLHF. The V call is TRBV15, the J call TRBJ1-6; the D gene is possibly TRBD1 (5 bases). The V and J ends lost 4 bases and 10 bases respectively, with 14 bases between them. Germline-derived CDR1 and CDR2 are LNHNV and YYDKDF (reference sequence). The CDR3 covers 14 residues.

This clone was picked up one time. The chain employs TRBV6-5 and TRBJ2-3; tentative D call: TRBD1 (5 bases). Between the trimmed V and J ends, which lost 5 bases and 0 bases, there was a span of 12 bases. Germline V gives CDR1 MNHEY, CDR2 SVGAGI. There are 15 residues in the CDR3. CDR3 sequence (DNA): TGTGCCAGCAGTCTTCGACAGCCAAGCACAGATACGCAGTATTTT. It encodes CASSLRQPSTDTQYF.

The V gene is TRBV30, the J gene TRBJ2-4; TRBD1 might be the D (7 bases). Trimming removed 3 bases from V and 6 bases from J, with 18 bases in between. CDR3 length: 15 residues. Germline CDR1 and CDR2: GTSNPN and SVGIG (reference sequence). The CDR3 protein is CAWSSLRQGGNIQYF. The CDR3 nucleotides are TGTGCCTGGAGCTCATTGAGGCAGGGGGGAAACATTCAGTACTTC.

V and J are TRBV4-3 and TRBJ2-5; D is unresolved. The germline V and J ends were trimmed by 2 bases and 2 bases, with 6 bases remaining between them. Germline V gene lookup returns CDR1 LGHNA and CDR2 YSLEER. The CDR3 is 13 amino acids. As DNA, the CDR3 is TGCGCCAGCAGCCAACTGGGTCAAGAGACCCAGTACTTC. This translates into CASSQLGQETQYF.